This T cell receptor (beta chain) was sequenced during a study of post-analysis software for immune sequencing data. Overall study context: Relapsing-remitting, secondary progressive and progressive-relapsing multiple sclerosis were all included among the disease courses. The study's findings and limits: Controls' normalized Chao1 diversity significantly exceeded that of multiple sclerosis patients. F measure grouped same-batch samples tightly together.

Unique molecular identifiers tagged the TCR beta cDNA libraries. Hundreds of thousands of cDNA molecules came from roughly 1 to 10 million T cells. One entry per CDR3 protein results from TCRdb running MiXCR on the PCR reads. The sample includes approximately 250,000 distinct CDR3 sequences, less than 40% of them seen just once. This clonotype was detected a few times. The antigen remains undetermined. The sequencing input was blood. The TCR was taken from a girl aged 10-17 years with multiple sclerosis.

This CDR3 reads CASSRDGQDQPQHF. In nucleotides, the CDR3 is TGTGCCAGCAGCCGAGACGGGCAAGATCAGCCCCAGCATTTT. This chain links TRBV9 with TRBJ1-5; no clear D. This CDR3 spans 14 amino acids. Trimming left V 4 bases short and J 5 bases short, with 13 bases between. CDR1 and CDR2 from the germline V gene are SGDLS and YYNGEE.